Following are 11 T cell receptor beta chains from one sample sequenced in a study of post-analysis software for immune sequencing data (dated by TCRdb to the mid-2010s). Results and caveats for the whole study, not just this receptor: Roughly 5 TRBV segments, including TRBV5-6, TRBV5-1 and TRBV20-1, were significantly more frequent in patients than controls.

These receptors lack a known antigen. The method was PCR. Sequenced on an Illumina HiSeq 2500. To reduce PCR and sequencing biases, unique molecular identifiers were built into the TCR beta cDNA libraries. TCRdb handled the public reads itself, with Q25 trimming in fastp and clone calling in MiXCR, and kept productive beta chains. Every entry covers one CDR3 protein and lists the most common genes and DNA from its rows. This sample has approximately 400,000 distinct CDR3 sequences in its table, and roughly 38% of those were observed once. The top ten constitute around an eighth of the sample. The sample comprised blood. Source of these receptors: a girl between 5 and 17 years old with multiple sclerosis.

This chain joins TRBV6-5 and TRBJ2-5; D is unclear. Near its end, the DNA agrees better with TRBJ2-7, so the J call may be wrong. In germline, CDR1 is MNHEY, CDR2 SVGAGI. The CDR3 is 15 residues long. The CDR3 is CASSSTNRTLGEQYF. The CDR3 DNA follows: TGTGCCAGCAGTTCTACTAATAGGACCTTGGGCGAGCAGTACTTC.

This clonotype occurred a few times. This sequence joins TRBV6-2 or TRBV6-3 and TRBJ2-1; TRBD1 is a possible D gene (6 bases). The CDR3 consists of 15 residues. The V gene lost 7 bases and the J gene lost 7 bases, with 20 bases spanning the gap. Germline V lookup: CDR1 MNHEY, CDR2 SVGEGT. DNA of the CDR3: TGTGCCAGCATAGCAGGGGAATGGGTTAGTAATGAGCAGTTCTTC. Amino acid sequence: CASIAGEWVSNEQFF.

This chain joins TRBV4-1 and TRBJ2-1; unclear D gene. The CDR3 is made up of 16 amino acids. Germline V gene sequence: CDR1 MGHRA, CDR2 YSYEKL. With 1 base removed from V and 7 bases from J, the gap between germline ends came to 17 bases. The CDR3 DNA reads as TGCGCCAGCAGCCAAGCGGCTGGGCTCCAGAGGAATGAGCAGTTCTTC. Its translation: CASSQAAGLQRNEQFF.

The sample holds one count of this clonotype. The chain is built from TRBV12-3 or TRBV12-4 and TRBJ2-1; D ambiguous. Trimming took off 3 bases at V and 5 bases at J, with 8 bases between the two ends. The CDR3 sequence is 13 residues long. The CDR3 here is CASSFLGDNEQFF. The DNA of the CDR3 is TGTGCCAGCAGTTTTCTAGGAGACAATGAGCAGTTCTTC.

This sequence joins TRBV5-6 and TRBJ2-5; TRBD2 agrees at 11 bases. The CDR3 has 16 amino acids. The V gene end was trimmed by 0 bases and the J gene end by 3 bases; junction bases not matched to a gene: 4. The germline V gene has CDR1 SGHDT and CDR2 YYEEEE. For the CDR3, the DNA is TGTGCCAGCAGCTTGGTATCACTAGCGGGGGAAGAGACCCAGTACTTC. Protein: CASSLVSLAGEETQYF.

This rearrangement joins TRBV12-3 or TRBV12-4 to TRBJ2-1; tentatively, D is TRBD1 or TRBD2 (5 bases each). Trimming removed 6 bases at V and 7 bases at J, with 22 bases between. The CDR3 contains 16 residues. The CDR3 DNA sequence: TGTGCCAGCAGGCCGGGACGGAGGTACCTGGGAAATGAGCAGTTCTTC. Translating gives CASRPGRRYLGNEQFF.

This clonotype was detected once. The chain is built from TRBV5-1 and TRBJ2-1; TRBD2 matches 7 bases. The germline CDR1 and CDR2 sequences are SGHRS and YFSETQ. The CDR3 is made up of 17 amino acids. V dropped 4 bases and J dropped 0; count of bases not matched to a gene: 10. CDR3 DNA sequence: TGCGCCAGCAGCATATCAGCGGGGCTTAGCTCCTACAATGAGCAGTTCTTC. Translating gives CASSISAGLSSYNEQFF. The full variable domain, with the rest looked up from reference TRBV5-1 and TRBJ2-1, is KAGVTQTPRYLIKTRGQQVTLSCSPISGHRSVSWYQQTPGQGLQFLFEYFSETQRNKGNFPGRFSGRQFSNSRSEMNVSTLELGDSALYLCASSISAGLSSYNEQFFGPGTRLTVL.

This clonotype was counted a few times. The chain combines TRBV4-3 with TRBJ2-2; 7 bases agree with TRBD1. V shed 1 base and J 2 bases; nucleotides not matched to a gene: 7. The CDR3 loop spans 17 amino acids. The germline CDR1 and CDR2 sequences are LGHNA and YSLEER. The CDR3 DNA sequence: TGCGCCAGCAGCCAAGCCCGGGACAGCGAAAACACCGGGGAGCTGTTTTTT. It specifies CASSQARDSENTGELFF.

The chain links TRBV7-2 to TRBJ1-2, with no clear D. The germline V and J ends were trimmed by 2 bases and 4 bases, with 11 bases remaining between them. CDR1 SGHTA and CDR2 FQGNSA come from the germline V gene. This CDR3 spans 14 amino acids. CDR3 amino acids: CASSLQEMLYGYTF. DNA for the CDR3: TGTGCCAGCAGCTTACAAGAAATGCTCTATGGCTACACCTTC.

The genes are TRBV5-1 and TRBJ2-5; D unclear. Trimming pared 0 bases from V and 13 bases from J, leaving 10 bases between. CDR3 length: 11 amino acids. Germline-derived CDR1 and CDR2 are SGHRS and YFSETQ. The CDR3 nucleotides read TGCGCCAGCAGCTTGGAGTCTAACCGGTACTTC. Its translation: CASSLESNRYF.

The rearrangement uses TRBV2 and TRBJ2-3, with unresolved D. The CDR3 is 14 amino acids. Germline CDR1 SNHLY, CDR2 FYNNEI. Trimming took off 8 bases at V and 2 bases at J, with 14 bases between the two ends. The CDR3 here is CASAQRQTTDTQYF. CDR3 coding DNA: TGTGCCAGCGCTCAAAGGCAGACCACAGATACGCAGTATTTT.